Listed below are T cell receptor beta chains from one sample, sequenced in a study of blood T cell repertoires in COVID-19. Clones were sequenced by immunoSEQ multiplex PCR, and TCRdb holds only the in-frame ones, with some missing. This sample has over 100,000 clones, with 80% to 90% found just once. Input material: peripheral blood. These receptors were collected from a middle-aged man with acute or convalescent COVID-19. CDR3s include the opening cysteine and the closing phenylalanine or tryptophan. The D gene is left open where the match is weak. The size field is filled for only some rows; it gives once, few, many or a size class.

TRBJ2-1,.,TRBD2,TRBV4-1,TGCGCCAGCAGCTTTGGGACTAGTCGCAATGAGCAGTTCTTC,CASSFGTSRNEQFF
TRBJ2-4,.,.,TRBV2,TGTGCCAGCAGCATGGAGGGCAAAAACATTCAGTACTTC,CASSMEGKNIQYF
TRBJ1-2,.,TRBD1,TRBV15,TGTGCCACCAGCAGAGGGTCGACAGGGGAAGGCTACACCTTC,CATSRGSTGEGYTF
TRBJ2-4,.,TRBD1,TRBV29-1,TGCAGCGTTGTACAGGGGACAAACATTCAGTACTTC,CSVVQGTNIQYF
TRBJ1-1,.,TRBD1,TRBV29-1,TGCAGCGCCCGCGGACAGGGGGCGTACACTGAAGCTTTCTTT,CSARGQGAYTEAFF
TRBJ1-1,.,.,TRBV5-6,TGTGCCAGCAGCTTGGAGTATGGGCATTTGAACACTGAAGCTTTCTTT,CASSLEYGHLNTEAFF
TRBJ1-2,.,.,TRBV9,TGTGCCAGCAGCGCGGAGGGCGTCCATGGCTACACCTTC,CASSAEGVHGYTF
TRBJ1-2,.,.,TRBV6-2/TRBV6-3,TGTGCCAGCAGTTACTCGACGGGGAGTGGCTACACCTTC,CASSYSTGSGYTF
TRBJ2-1,.,TRBD2,TRBV7-9,TGTGCCAGCAGCCTACTATTGACTAGCGTGAATGAGCAGTTCTTC,CASSLLLTSVNEQFF
TRBJ2-7,.,TRBD2,TRBV18,TGTGCCAGCTCACCCGGGGGGGGAGTAGGAACCTACGAGCAGTACTTC,CASSPGGGVGTYEQYF
TRBJ2-1,.,TRBD2,TRBV24-1,TGTGCCACCAGTGATCTTAGCGGGAGGGACTTCAATGAGCAGTTCTTC,CATSDLSGRDFNEQFF
TRBJ1-1,.,TRBD1,TRBV6-6,TGTGCCAGCAGGGGGACAGGGACGGTTAACACTGAAGCTTTCTTT,CASRGTGTVNTEAFF
TRBJ1-1,.,.,TRBV18,TGTGCCAGCTCATGGAGGGGAGGGGACACTGAAGCTTTCTTT,CASSWRGGDTEAFF
TRBJ1-6,.,.,TRBV30,TGTGCCTGGAACACCAGGTCGGCGGGCTGGAGTTCACCCCTCCACTTT,CAWNTRSAGWSSPLHF
TRBJ2-7,many,.,TRBV6-6,TGTGCCAGCAGTTACCCCCTCGGCGGGACCTCCTACGAGCAGTACTTC,CASSYPLGGTSYEQYF
TRBJ1-6,.,TRBD1,TRBV5-4,TGTGCCAGCAGCCAAAAACAGGGGGCGTTGGGGTATAATTCACCCCTCCACTTT,CASSQKQGALGYNSPLHF
TRBJ2-7,few,TRBD2,TRBV27,TGTGCCAGCAGTTTCCCGGGGGGGTTCGAGCAGTACTTC,CASSFPGGFEQYF
TRBJ1-4,once,.,TRBV7-9,TGTGCCAGCAGCTTAAGGGCCGGGGAGCTCTCAACTAATGAAAAACTGTTTTTT,CASSLRAGELSTNEKLFF
TRBJ2-4,.,.,TRBV18,TGTGCCAGCTCACCAGAAGGGGACAAAAACATTCAGTACTTC,CASSPEGDKNIQYF
TRBJ1-1,once,.,TRBV7-8,TGTGCCAGCAGCTTTTTAGGGGACACTGAAGCTTTCTTT,CASSFLGDTEAFF
TRBJ1-1,.,TRBD1,TRBV27,TGTGCCAGCAGTCCAAGAGACAGGGGAGTCACTGAAGCTTTCTTT,CASSPRDRGVTEAFF
TRBJ1-2,.,.,TRBV7-9,TGTGCCAGCAGCACACAGGGATACGCTAGGGTCTTTGGCTACACCTTC,CASSTQGYARVFGYTF
TRBJ1-2,.,TRBD1,TRBV10-3,TGTGCCACACAAGGACAGGGGAACTATGGCTACACCTTC,CATQGQGNYGYTF
TRBJ2-1,.,.,TRBV6-1,TGTGCCAGCAGTGACAGGGGGGCACCCTCCTACAATGAGCAGTTCTTC,CASSDRGAPSYNEQFF
TRBJ2-7,.,.,TRBV5-1,TGCGCCAGCAGCCGTACTGCGGGACTTGAAGGAACCGAGCAGTACTTC,CASSRTAGLEGTEQYF
TRBJ1-2,.,.,TRBV4-1,TGCGCCAGCAGCCAAGACTCTAACTATGGCTACACCTTC,CASSQDSNYGYTF
TRBJ2-7,once,.,TRBV5-6,TGTGCCAGCAGCACAGGTACGGATGTCTCCGAGCAGTACTTC,CASSTGTDVSEQYF
TRBJ2-1,.,.,TRBV6-5,TGTGCCAGCAGTCAGGGGGGAACATACAATGAGCAGTTCTTC,CASSQGGTYNEQFF
TRBJ2-1,.,TRBD2,TRBV18,TGTGCCAGCTCACCGACTAGCGGGGGGGAGCATGAGCAGTTCTTC,CASSPTSGGEHEQFF
TRBJ2-1,.,.,TRBV29-1,TGCAGCGTTGAGGTCGGGAGAAGCAATGAGCAGTTCTTC,CSVEVGRSNEQFF
TRBJ1-1,.,.,TRBV4-2,TGTGCCAGCAGCCCACCGGTGAACACTGAAGCTTTCTTT,CASSPPVNTEAFF
TRBJ2-5,.,.,TRBV7-9,TGTGCCAGCAGCTTAGGTGGGGGGTACCAAGAGACCCAGTACTTC,CASSLGGGYQETQYF
TRBJ1-6,.,.,TRBV7-8,TGTGCCAGCAGCTTATTGCAGGGCAGCTCCTATAATTCACCCCTCCACTTT,CASSLLQGSSYNSPLHF
TRBJ1-5,.,.,TRBV3-1/TRBV3-2,TGTGCCAGCAGCCAGTCGCCCGCAGGGCCCCAGCATTTT,CASSQSPAGPQHF
TRBJ1-1,.,.,TRBV11-2,TGTGCCAGCAGCTTAGATAGGGGGACTGAAGCTTTCTTT,CASSLDRGTEAFF